This paragraph reports one T cell receptor (beta chain). The data were taken from a study of CD8+ T cells in alopecia areata. In each case, RNA was isolated and then reverse transcribed into cDNA as the sequencing template. Sequencing used immunoSEQ multiplex PCR; TCRdb keeps in-frame clones, though not all of them. The sample shows about 180,000 clones, 45% to 60% of them seen only once. V dropped 4 bases and J dropped 1; count of bases not matched to a gene: 5. The CDR3 has 16 amino acids. Germline CDR1 is SGDLS and CDR2 is YYNGEE. Stated treatment: oral pan-JAK inhibitor, 5-10 mg twice daily. Lesional scalp punch biopsies and peripheral blood came from alopecia areata patients.

The origin of this receptor is a human donor with alopecia areata. The chain combines TRBV9 with TRBJ2-3, with TRBD2 identical over 11 bases. The input for sequencing was CD8+ T cells sorted from blood, taken around week 52, from a patient treated with tofacitinib. The CDR3 here is CASSLEGLAGTDTQYF. The CDR3 DNA reads as TGTGCCAGCAGCCTTGAGGGACTAGCGGGCACAGATACGCAGTATTTT.